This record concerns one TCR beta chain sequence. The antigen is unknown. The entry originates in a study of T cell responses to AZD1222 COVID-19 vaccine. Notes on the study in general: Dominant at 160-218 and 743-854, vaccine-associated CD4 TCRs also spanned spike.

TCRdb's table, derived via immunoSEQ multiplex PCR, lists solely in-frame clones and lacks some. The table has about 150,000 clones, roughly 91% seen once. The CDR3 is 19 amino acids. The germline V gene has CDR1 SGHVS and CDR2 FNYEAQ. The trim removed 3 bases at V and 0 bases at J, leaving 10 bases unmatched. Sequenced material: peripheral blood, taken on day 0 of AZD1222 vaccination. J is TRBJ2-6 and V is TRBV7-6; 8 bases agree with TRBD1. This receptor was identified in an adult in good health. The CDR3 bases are TGTGCCAGCAGCTTCTCGGACAGGGAGTTCCTCTCTGGGGCCAACGTCCTGACTTTC. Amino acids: CASSFSDREFLSGANVLTF.